This T cell receptor beta chain came from a study of response to subunit inactivated influenza vaccine. TCRdb passed the RT-PCR reads through MiXCR, listing each CDR3 protein once. The sample includes 400,000 to 550,000 distinct CDR3 sequences, over 25% of them seen just once. V lost 4 bases and J lost 5; bases outside the gene matches: 6. CDR3 size: 15 residues. Per germline, CDR1 SEHNR and CDR2 FQNEAQ (reference sequence). Points from the study as a whole: Authors suggested few new T cells are recruited by each seasonal influenza vaccination.

Comment on this clonotype: Its antigen is undetermined.

Sequencing was performed on CD4+ T cells sorted from PBMCs, taken about 5 days after vaccination. The V gene is TRBV7-9, the J gene TRBJ2-1; TRBD1 aligns across 9 bases. This clonotype was obtained from a man between 50 and 59 years old who received an inactivated influenza vaccine. The CDR3 DNA is TGTGCCAGCAGCTCATCGGACAGGGGCCACAATGAGCAGTTCTTC. Protein sequence: CASSSSDRGHNEQFF.